This TCR beta chain was profiled in a study of TIL therapy for anti-PD-1-resistant metastatic lung cancer. In the study overall: Tumors were harvested before any PD-1/PD-L1 blockade. Tumors carried a median roughly 1.5 non-synonymous mutations per megabase.

Germline CDR1 and CDR2: SGHNT and YYREEE (reference sequence). CDR3 length equals 16 residues. The V end lost 6 bases, the J end lost 4 bases, and 17 bases lay between the germline ends. This was the immunoSEQ v3 assay. Here immunoSEQ multiplex PCR was the method, and the copy in TCRdb shows in-frame clones only, minus some. The table lists 40,000 to 55,000 clones, 79% of them singletons. Sample time point: pre-treatment sample, taken before nivolumab and TIL therapy. Sequenced here: blood, sampled at baseline. This sequence was found in a woman aged 30-85 years with non-small cell lung cancer. This chain links TRBV5-4 with TRBJ2-6, with a tentative D call TRBD2 (5 bases). CDR3 coding DNA: TGTGCCAGCACCCGCGGAGGACTCCCCGGGGCCAACGTCCTGACTTTC. Residues: CASTRGGLPGANVLTF.